This is a list of T cell receptor beta chains from one sample in a study of blood T cell repertoires in COVID-19. The data were produced by immunoSEQ multiplex PCR, yet TCRdb's version contains in-frame clones alone and is incomplete. This sample yields about 160,000 clones, of which 70% to 90% are seen a single time; under 13% belongs to the top ten. Sequenced input: peripheral blood. The receptors come from a human donor in a cohort sampled during active COVID-19. The CDR3 runs from the conserved cysteine through the conserved F or W. D genes are given only for firm matches. Expanded clones get a size class; other rows say once, few or many, or leave the size out.

>TRBV6-1|.|once|TRBJ2-4
TGTGCCAGCAGTGGTGACTATCACGGGGCCAAAAACATTCAGTACTTC
CASSGDYHGAKNIQYF
>TRBV7-6|TRBD2|.|TRBJ2-7
TGTGCCGCGGGGGGCAGTAACGAGCAGTACTTC
CAAGGSNEQYF
>TRBV7-2|TRBD1|.|TRBJ1-6
TGTGCCAGCAGCTTAGTGGGGGGACAGAATAATTCACCCCTCCACTTT
CASSLVGGQNNSPLHF
>TRBV11-1|TRBD1|few|TRBJ2-7
TGTGCCAGTGACGGACGGGGTGGGACAGGGCCGAAGGAGCAGTACTTC
CASDGRGGTGPKEQYF
>TRBV4-3|TRBD1|few|TRBJ1-6
TGCGCCAGCAGCCAAGATCGGGGGACAGCATCACCCCTCCACTTT
CASSQDRGTASPLHF
>TRBV7-3|.|once|TRBJ2-7
TGTGCCAGCAGCTTAACTCCTTCCTACGAGCAGTACTTC
CASSLTPSYEQYF
>TRBV5-4|.|.|TRBJ1-6
TGTGCCAGCAGCTTGGAACAGGCAGGATCACCCCTCCACTTT
CASSLEQAGSPLHF
>TRBV10-3|TRBD2|.|TRBJ2-1
TGTGCCATCAGTGAGACACCAGGACTAGCCGGCAATGAGCAGTTCTTC
CAISETPGLAGNEQFF
>TRBV16|TRBD1|.|TRBJ1-2
TGTGCCAGCAGCCATACCCGGGACAGGGTACTCAGGGCTGGCTACACCTTC
CASSHTRDRVLRAGYTF
>TRBV3-1/TRBV3-2|.|.|TRBJ2-3
TGTGCCAGCAGCTCCTCCGGGAGAAAAAGAGATACGCAGTATTTT
CASSSSGRKRDTQYF
>TRBV2|.|.|TRBJ1-1
TGTGCCAGCAGTGATTATCTGGAGAGCGCTGAAGCTTTCTTT
CASSDYLESAEAFF
>TRBV30|.|.|TRBJ2-5
TGTGCCTGGGCCTACTCGGTATCAGAGACCCAGTACTTC
CAWAYSVSETQYF
>TRBV28|TRBD2|.|TRBJ2-1
TGTGCCAGCAGTTTAGCGGGGGGCCTCTACAATGAGCAGTTCTTC
CASSLAGGLYNEQFF
>TRBV5-1|TRBD1|.|TRBJ2-1
TGCGCCAGCAGCTTGGGACAGGGATACAATGAGCAGTTCTTC
CASSLGQGYNEQFF
>TRBV11-2|.|.|TRBJ2-7
TGTGCCAGCAGAATGGGGGGGCGCAACGAGCAGTACTTC
CASRMGGRNEQYF
>TRBV7-2|TRBD1|.|TRBJ1-1
TGTGCCAGCAGCTACCATGACAGGGTGGACACTGAAGCTTTCTTT
CASSYHDRVDTEAFF
>TRBV7-3|.|.|TRBJ2-3
TGTGCCAGCAGCTTAGGGGAGGTAGGCACAGATACGCAGTATTTT
CASSLGEVGTDTQYF
>TRBV7-9|.|.|TRBJ1-4
TGTGCCAGCAGCTTGGAGGGGCGGTCAGGTGAAAAACTGTTTTTT
CASSLEGRSGEKLFF
>TRBV3-1/TRBV3-2|.|.|TRBJ1-1
TGTGCCAGCAGCACCGGGACTGCGACTGAAGCTTTCTTT
CASSTGTATEAFF
>TRBV16|TRBD1|.|TRBJ2-7
TGTGCCAGCAGCCAAATTTTGACAGGGGGGAAATACGAGCAGTACTTC
CASSQILTGGKYEQYF
>TRBV14|TRBD1|.|TRBJ1-2
TGTGCCAGCAGAGTGACAGGGGCAAATGGCTACACCTTC
CASRVTGANGYTF
>TRBV7-8|TRBD1|.|TRBJ1-2
TGTGCCAGCAGCCAACAGGGGGCGCGTGGTGGCTACACCTTC
CASSQQGARGGYTF
>TRBV7-9|.|.|TRBJ2-3
TGTGCCAGCAGCTTTCACCAGGGCCCTCTGTTTAGCACAGATACGCAGTATTTT
CASSFHQGPLFSTDTQYF
>TRBV2|TRBD1|.|TRBJ1-3
TGTACCAGCAGAACAGGGGGCTCTGGAAACACCATATATTTT
CTSRTGGSGNTIYF
>TRBV7-6|.|.|TRBJ1-3
TGTGCCAGCAGCTTGGCAGGCGGAAACACCATATATTTT
CASSLAGGNTIYF
>TRBV25-1|.|once|TRBJ1-4
TGTGCCAGCAGTCTCCAGACAACTAATGAAAAACTGTTTTTT
CASSLQTTNEKLFF